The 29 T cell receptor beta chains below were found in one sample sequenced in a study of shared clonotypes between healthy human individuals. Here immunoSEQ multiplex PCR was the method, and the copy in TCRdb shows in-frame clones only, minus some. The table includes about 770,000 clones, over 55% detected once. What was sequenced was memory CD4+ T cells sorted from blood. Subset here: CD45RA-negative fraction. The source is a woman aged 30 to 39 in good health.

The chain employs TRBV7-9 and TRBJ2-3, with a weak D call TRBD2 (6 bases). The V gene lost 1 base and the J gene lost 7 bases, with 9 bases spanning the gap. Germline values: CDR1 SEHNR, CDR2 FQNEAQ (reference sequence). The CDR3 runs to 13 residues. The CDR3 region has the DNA TGTGCCAGCAGCTTAGGGGCGGGAAATACGCAGTATTTT. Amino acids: CASSLGAGNTQYF.

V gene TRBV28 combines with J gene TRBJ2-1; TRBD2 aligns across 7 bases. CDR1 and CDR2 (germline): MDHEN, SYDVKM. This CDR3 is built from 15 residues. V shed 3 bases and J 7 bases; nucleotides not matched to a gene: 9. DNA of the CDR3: TGTGCCAGCAGTTTGCTAACGGGAGGAGCAAATGAGCAGTTCTTC. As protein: CASSLLTGGANEQFF.

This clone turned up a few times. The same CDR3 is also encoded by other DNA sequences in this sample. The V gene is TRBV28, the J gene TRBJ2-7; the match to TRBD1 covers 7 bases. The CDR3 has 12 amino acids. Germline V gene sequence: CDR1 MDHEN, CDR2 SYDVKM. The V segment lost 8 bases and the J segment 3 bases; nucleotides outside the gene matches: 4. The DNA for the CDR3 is TGTGCCAGCCGGACAGGCGGCTACGAGCAGTACTTC. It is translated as CASRTGGYEQYF.

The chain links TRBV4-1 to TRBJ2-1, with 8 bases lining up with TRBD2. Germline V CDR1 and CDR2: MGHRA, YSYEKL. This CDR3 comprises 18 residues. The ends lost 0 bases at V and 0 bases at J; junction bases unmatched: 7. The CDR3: CASSQDRGGPVSYNEQFF. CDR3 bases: TGCGCCAGCAGCCAAGATCGGGGGGGGCCCGTCTCCTACAATGAGCAGTTCTTC.

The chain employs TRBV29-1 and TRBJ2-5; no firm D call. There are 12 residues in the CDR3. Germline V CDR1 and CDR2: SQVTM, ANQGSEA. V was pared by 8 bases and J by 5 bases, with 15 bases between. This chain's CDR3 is CSTASTGETQYF. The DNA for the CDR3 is TGCAGCACGGCCTCCACTGGGGAGACCCAGTACTTC.

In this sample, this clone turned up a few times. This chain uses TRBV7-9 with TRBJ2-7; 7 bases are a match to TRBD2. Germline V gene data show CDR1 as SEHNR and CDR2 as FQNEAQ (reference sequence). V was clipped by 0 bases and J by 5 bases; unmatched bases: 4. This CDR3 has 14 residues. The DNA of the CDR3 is TGTGCCAGCAGCTTAGCGGCGGGAGTCGACGAGCAGTACTTC. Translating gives CASSLAAGVDEQYF. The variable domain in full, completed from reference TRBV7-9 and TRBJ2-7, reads DTGVSQNPRHKITKRGQNVTFRCDPISEHNRLYWYRQTLGQGPEFLTYFQNEAQLEKSRLLSDRFSAERPKGSFSTLEIQRTEQGDSAMYLCASSLAAGVDEQYFGPGTRLTVT.

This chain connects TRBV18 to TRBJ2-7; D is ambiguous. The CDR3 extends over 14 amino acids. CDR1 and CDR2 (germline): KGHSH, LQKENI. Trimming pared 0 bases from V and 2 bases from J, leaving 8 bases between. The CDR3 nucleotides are TGTGCCAGCTCACCACCAGGGTTCACCTACGAGCAGTACTTC. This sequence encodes CASSPPGFTYEQYF.

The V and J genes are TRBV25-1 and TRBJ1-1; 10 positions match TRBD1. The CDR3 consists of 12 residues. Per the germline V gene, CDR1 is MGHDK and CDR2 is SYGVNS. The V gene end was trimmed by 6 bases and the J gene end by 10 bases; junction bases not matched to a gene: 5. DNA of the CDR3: TGTGCCAGCAGCGTGGGACAGGGGAGAGCTTTCTTT. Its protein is CASSVGQGRAFF.

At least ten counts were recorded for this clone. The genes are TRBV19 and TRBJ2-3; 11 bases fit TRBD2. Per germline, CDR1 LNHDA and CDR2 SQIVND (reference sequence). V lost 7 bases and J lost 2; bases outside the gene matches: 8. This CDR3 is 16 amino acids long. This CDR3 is CASKTSGAGFTDTQYF. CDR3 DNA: TGTGCCAGTAAGACTAGCGGGGCAGGATTCACAGATACGCAGTATTTT.

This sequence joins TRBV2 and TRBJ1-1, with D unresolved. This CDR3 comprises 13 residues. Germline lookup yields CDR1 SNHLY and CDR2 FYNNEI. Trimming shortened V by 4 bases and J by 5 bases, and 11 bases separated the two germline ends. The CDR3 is CASSVSGETEAFF. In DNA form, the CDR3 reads TGTGCCAGCAGTGTTTCCGGGGAGACTGAAGCTTTCTTT.

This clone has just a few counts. Written as DNA, the CDR3 is TGTGCCAGCAGCTTAGACGCGGGAGTGGGTGAGCAGTTCTTC. As protein: CASSLDAGVGEQFF. The rearrangement joins TRBV11-3 to TRBJ2-1, with TRBD2 matching 7 bases. V shed 0 bases and J 9 bases; nucleotides not matched to a gene: 5. The CDR3 runs 14 residues. Germline CDR1 reads SGHNT; CDR2 reads YENEEA.

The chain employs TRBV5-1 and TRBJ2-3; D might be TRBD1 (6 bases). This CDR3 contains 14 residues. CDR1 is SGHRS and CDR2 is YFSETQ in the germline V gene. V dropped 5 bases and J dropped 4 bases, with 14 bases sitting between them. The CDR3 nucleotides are TGCGCCAGCAGAACAGGGACCTCAGCAGATACGCAGTATTTT. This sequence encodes CASRTGTSADTQYF.

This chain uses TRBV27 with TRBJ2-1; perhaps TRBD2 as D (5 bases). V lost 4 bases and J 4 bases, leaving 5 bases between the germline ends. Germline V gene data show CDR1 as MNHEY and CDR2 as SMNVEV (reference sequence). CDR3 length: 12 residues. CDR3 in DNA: TGTGCCAGCAGTTCGGGGTACAATGAGCAGTTCTTC. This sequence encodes CASSSGYNEQFF.

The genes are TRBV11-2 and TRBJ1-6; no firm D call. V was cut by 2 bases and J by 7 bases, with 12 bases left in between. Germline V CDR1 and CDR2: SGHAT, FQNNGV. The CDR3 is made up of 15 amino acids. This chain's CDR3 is CASSLIQDGNSPLHF. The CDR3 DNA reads TGTGCCAGCAGCTTAATCCAGGACGGCAATTCACCCCTCCACTTT.

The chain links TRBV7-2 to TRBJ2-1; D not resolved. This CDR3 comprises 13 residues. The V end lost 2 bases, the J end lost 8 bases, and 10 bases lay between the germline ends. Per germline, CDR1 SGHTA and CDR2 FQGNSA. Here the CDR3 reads CASSLTEGYEQFF. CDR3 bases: TGTGCCAGCAGCTTAACGGAAGGGTATGAGCAGTTCTTC.

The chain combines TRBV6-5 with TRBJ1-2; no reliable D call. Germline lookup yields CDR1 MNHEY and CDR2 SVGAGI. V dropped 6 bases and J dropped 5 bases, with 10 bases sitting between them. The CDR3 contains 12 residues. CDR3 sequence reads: CASRDPLYGYTF. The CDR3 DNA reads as TGTGCCAGCAGGGACCCCTTGTATGGCTACACCTTC.

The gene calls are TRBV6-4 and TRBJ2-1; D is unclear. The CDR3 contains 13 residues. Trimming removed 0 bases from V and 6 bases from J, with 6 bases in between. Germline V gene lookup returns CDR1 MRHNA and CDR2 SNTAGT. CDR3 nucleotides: TGTGCCAGCAGTGACTCCCCGAGCAATGAGCAGTTCTTC. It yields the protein CASSDSPSNEQFF.

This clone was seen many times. CDR3 in amino acids: CASVYGPDTQYF. CDR3 bases: TGTGCCAGCGTTTATGGCCCAGATACGCAGTATTTT. This chain joins TRBV7-9 and TRBJ2-3; the D is unclear. Germline loops: CDR1 SEHNR, CDR2 FQNEAQ (reference sequence). The CDR3 has 12 residues. Trimming took off 8 bases at V and 4 bases at J, with 10 bases between the two ends.

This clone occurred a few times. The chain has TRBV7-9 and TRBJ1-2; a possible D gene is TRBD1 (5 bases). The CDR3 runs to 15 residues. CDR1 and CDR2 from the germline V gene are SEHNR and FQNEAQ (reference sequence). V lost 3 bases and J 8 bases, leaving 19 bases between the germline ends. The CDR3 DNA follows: TGTGCCAGCAGCTTGATCTCGGGACCGGCCCTGGGCTACACCTTC. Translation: CASSLISGPALGYTF.

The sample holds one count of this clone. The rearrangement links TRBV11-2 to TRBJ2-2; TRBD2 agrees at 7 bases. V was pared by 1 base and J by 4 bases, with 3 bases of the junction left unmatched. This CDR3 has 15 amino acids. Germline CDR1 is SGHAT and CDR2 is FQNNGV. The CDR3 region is CASSLVLAITGELFF. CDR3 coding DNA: TGTGCCAGCAGCTTAGTACTAGCGATCACCGGGGAGCTGTTTTTT. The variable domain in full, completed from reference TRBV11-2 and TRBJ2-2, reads EAGVAQSPRYKIIEKRQSVAFWCNPISGHATLYWYQQILGQGPKLLIQFQNNGVVDDSQLPKDRFSAERLKGVDSTLKIQPAKLEDSAVYLCASSLVLAITGELFFGEGSRLTVL.

The CDR3 DNA follows: TGTGCCAGCAGCTTAGGTTTGCTTGGGAACAATGAGCAGTTCTTC. It yields the protein CASSLGLLGNNEQFF. The chain has TRBV7-2 and TRBJ2-1, with unresolved D. The CDR3 runs to 15 residues. The germline V gene encodes CDR1 SGHTA and CDR2 FQGNSA. V was clipped by 1 base and J by 5 bases, with 12 bases between them.

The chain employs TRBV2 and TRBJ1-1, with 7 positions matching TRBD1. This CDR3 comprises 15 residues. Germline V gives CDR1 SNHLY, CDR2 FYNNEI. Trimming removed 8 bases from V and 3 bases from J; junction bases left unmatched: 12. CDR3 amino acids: CASVQGSSRDTEAFF. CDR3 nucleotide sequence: TGTGCCAGCGTACAGGGGTCGAGTCGGGACACTGAAGCTTTCTTT.

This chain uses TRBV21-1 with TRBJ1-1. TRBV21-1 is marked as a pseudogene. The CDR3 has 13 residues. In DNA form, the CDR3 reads TGTGCCAGCAAGGAGGGGGGGAACACTGAAGCTTTCTTT. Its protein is CASKEGGNTEAFF.

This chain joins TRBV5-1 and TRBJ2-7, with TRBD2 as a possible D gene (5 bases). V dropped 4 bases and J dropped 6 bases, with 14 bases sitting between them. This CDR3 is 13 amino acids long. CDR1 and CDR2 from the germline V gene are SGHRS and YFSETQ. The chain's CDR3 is CASSGGLGAEQYF. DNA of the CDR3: TGCGCCAGCAGCGGCGGGTTAGGCGCCGAGCAGTACTTC. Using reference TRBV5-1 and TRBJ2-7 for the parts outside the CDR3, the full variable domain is KAGVTQTPRYLIKTRGQQVTLSCSPISGHRSVSWYQQTPGQGLQFLFEYFSETQRNKGNFPGRFSGRQFSNSRSEMNVSTLELGDSALYLCASSGGLGAEQYFGPGTRLTVT.

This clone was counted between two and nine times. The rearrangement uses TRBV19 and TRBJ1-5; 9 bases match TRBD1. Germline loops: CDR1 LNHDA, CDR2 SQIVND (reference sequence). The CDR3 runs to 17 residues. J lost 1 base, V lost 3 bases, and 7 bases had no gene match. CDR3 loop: CASSIGTGRRSNQPQHF. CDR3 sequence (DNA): TGTGCCAGTAGTATCGGGACAGGGCGGAGGAGCAATCAGCCCCAGCATTTT.

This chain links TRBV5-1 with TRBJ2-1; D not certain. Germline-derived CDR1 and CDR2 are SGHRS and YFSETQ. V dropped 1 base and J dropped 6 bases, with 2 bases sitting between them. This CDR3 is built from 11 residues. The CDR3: CASSLTNEQFF. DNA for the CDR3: TGCGCCAGCAGCTTGACCAATGAGCAGTTCTTC.

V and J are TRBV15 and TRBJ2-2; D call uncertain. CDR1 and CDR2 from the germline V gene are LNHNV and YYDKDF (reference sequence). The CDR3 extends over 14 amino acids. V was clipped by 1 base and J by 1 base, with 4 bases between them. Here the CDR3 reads CATSRGGNTGELFF. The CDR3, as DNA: TGTGCCACCAGCAGAGGAGGGAACACCGGGGAGCTGTTTTTT. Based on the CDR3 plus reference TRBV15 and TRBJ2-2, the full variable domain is DAMVIQNPRYQVTQFGKPVTLSCSQTLNHNVMYWYQQKSSQAPKLLFHYYDKDFNNEADTPDNFQSRRPNTSFCFLDIRSPGLGDTAMYLCATSRGGNTGELFFGEGSRLTVL.

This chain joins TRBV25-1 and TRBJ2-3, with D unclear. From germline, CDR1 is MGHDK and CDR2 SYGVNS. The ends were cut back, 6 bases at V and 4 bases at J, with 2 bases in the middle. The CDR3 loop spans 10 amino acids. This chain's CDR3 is CASRADTQYF. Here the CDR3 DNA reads TGTGCCAGCAGAGCAGATACGCAGTATTTT.

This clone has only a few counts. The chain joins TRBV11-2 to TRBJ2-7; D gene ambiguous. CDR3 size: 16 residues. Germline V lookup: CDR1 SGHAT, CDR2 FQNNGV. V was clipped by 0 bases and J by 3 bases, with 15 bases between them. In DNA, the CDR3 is TGTGCCAGCAGCTTAGATCTCTTTGGGCTACACTACGAGCAGTACTTC. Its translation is CASSLDLFGLHYEQYF. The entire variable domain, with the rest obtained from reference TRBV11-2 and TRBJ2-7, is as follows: EAGVAQSPRYKIIEKRQSVAFWCNPISGHATLYWYQQILGQGPKLLIQFQNNGVVDDSQLPKDRFSAERLKGVDSTLKIQPAKLEDSAVYLCASSLDLFGLHYEQYFGPGTRLTVT.